The 31 T cell receptor beta chains in this list originate from one sample, sequenced in a study of blood T cell repertoires in COVID-19. Using immunoSEQ multiplex PCR, the repertoire was profiled, and TCRdb retains in-frame clones only, with some absent. The sample holds approximately 100,000 clones, more than 70% seen once. Sequences were obtained from peripheral blood. The source of these receptors is a woman under 40 with acute or convalescent COVID-19.

The chain has TRBV2 and TRBJ2-1; a possible D gene is TRBD2 (5 bases). V dropped 8 bases and J dropped 0 bases, with 14 bases sitting between them. This CDR3 comprises 15 residues. From germline, CDR1 is SNHLY and CDR2 FYNNEI. This chain's CDR3 is CASDRGFISYNEQFF. CDR3 in DNA: TGTGCCAGCGATCGGGGTTTTATCTCCTACAATGAGCAGTTCTTC.

This sequence joins TRBV12-3 or TRBV12-4 and TRBJ2-1, with TRBD1 as a possible D gene (6 bases). Trimming removed 2 bases at V and 8 bases at J, with 10 bases between. This CDR3 region has 13 residues. CDR3 amino acids: CASSLSRGDEQFF. DNA of the CDR3: TGTGCCAGCAGTTTAAGCAGGGGCGATGAGCAGTTCTTC.

The rearrangement joins TRBV28 to TRBJ2-1; D is undetermined. This CDR3 comprises 15 residues. V gave up 1 base and J gave up 2 bases, with 9 bases separating them. Germline V lookup: CDR1 MDHEN, CDR2 SYDVKM. The CDR3 is CASSLLVGPYNEQFF. The CDR3 DNA is TGTGCCAGCAGTTTATTGGTGGGCCCCTACAATGAGCAGTTCTTC. Looking up the rest from reference TRBV28 and TRBJ2-1 gives the full variable domain: DVKVTQSSRYLVKRTGEKVFLECVQDMDHENMFWYRQDPGLGLRLIYFSYDVKMKEKGDIPEGYSVSREKKERFSLILESASTNQTSMYLCASSLLVGPYNEQFFGPGTRLTVL.

The rearrangement uses TRBV28 and TRBJ1-2; the match to TRBD1 covers 8 bases. Germline V CDR1 and CDR2: MDHEN, SYDVKM. This CDR3 is built from 15 residues. Trimming cost V 5 bases and J 4 bases; bases outside gene matches: 9. This CDR3 is CASSPNPGGAYGYTF. The CDR3, as DNA: TGTGCCAGCAGTCCCAACCCAGGGGGCGCCTATGGCTACACCTTC.

V usage is TRBV7-8 and J usage is TRBJ2-7, with D tentatively TRBD1 (6 bases). This CDR3 has 15 residues. Germline lookup yields CDR1 SGHVS and CDR2 FQNEAQ. V lost 3 bases to trimming and J lost 1 base, with 13 bases between them. The CDR3 loop is CASSFDQGPSYEQYF. CDR3 coding DNA: TGTGCCAGCAGCTTCGATCAGGGGCCGTCCTACGAGCAGTACTTC.

This chain uses TRBV15 with TRBJ2-3, with unresolved D. CDR1 is LNHNV, CDR2 YYDKDF, per germline (reference sequence). Trimming shortened V by 6 bases and J by 0 bases, and 7 bases separated the two germline ends. There are 13 residues in the CDR3. The CDR3 reads CATSPRSTDTQYF. CDR3 bases: TGTGCCACCAGTCCCAGAAGCACAGATACGCAGTATTTT.

The chain recombines TRBV27 with TRBJ1-2; 7 positions agree with TRBD1. The CDR3 is 17 amino acids. Losses at the gene ends were 4 bases for V and 5 bases for J; bases not matched to a gene: 16. From germline, CDR1 is MNHEY and CDR2 SMNVEV (reference sequence). The CDR3 spells CASSSLWDQGGGYGYTF. The CDR3 DNA reads as TGTGCCAGCAGTTCCTTATGGGACCAGGGGGGAGGTTATGGCTACACCTTC.

CDR3 DNA: TGTGCCAGCACTTCAGGGGGAATCTATAATTCACCCCTCCACTTT. This sequence encodes CASTSGGIYNSPLHF. This chain connects TRBV6-1 to TRBJ1-6, with 7 bases lining up with TRBD1. V was pared by 7 bases and J by 3 bases, with 6 bases of the junction left unmatched. The CDR3 covers 15 residues. In germline, CDR1 is MNHNS, CDR2 SASEGT.

The count of this clone is one. This rearrangement joins TRBV7-9 to TRBJ2-7, with 7 bases that match TRBD1. The CDR3 loop spans 14 amino acids. The germline CDR1 and CDR2 sequences are SEHNR and FQNEAQ (reference sequence). Germline trimming cut 5 bases from V and 3 bases from J; bases unmatched to any gene: 7. As DNA, the CDR3 is TGTGCCAGCAGCGCCAGGACAGGCAACTACGAGCAGTACTTC. This codes for CASSARTGNYEQYF. Filled out from reference TRBV7-9 and TRBJ2-7, the complete variable domain reads DTGVSQNPRHKITKRGQNVTFRCDPISEHNRLYWYRQTLGQGPEFLTYFQNEAQLEKSRLLSDRFSAERPKGSFSTLEIQRTEQGDSAMYLCASSARTGNYEQYFGPGTRLTVT.

J is TRBJ2-1 and V is TRBV6-6, with a tentative D call TRBD1 (6 bases). Germline V gene sequence: CDR1 MNHNY, CDR2 SVGAGI (reference sequence). The length of the CDR3 is 13 residues. Trimming removed 6 bases from V and 2 bases from J, with 8 bases in between. CDR3 DNA sequence: TGTGCCAGCAGCGGGACACCCTACAATGAGCAGTTCTTC. It specifies CASSGTPYNEQFF.

The chain employs TRBV19 and TRBJ1-1, with 8 bases lining up with TRBD1. This CDR3 spans 16 amino acids. Germline V gene lookup returns CDR1 LNHDA and CDR2 SQIVND (reference sequence). V lost 4 bases to trimming and J lost 6 bases; unmatched junction nucleotides: 13. In DNA form, the CDR3 reads TGTGCCAGTAGTACCCGAGGGAACAGGGGGGGACCTGAAGCTTTCTTT. Its protein is CASSTRGNRGGPEAFF.

DNA of the CDR3: TGTGCCACCGGGAACCTGGAAAACATTCAGTACTTC. Encoded protein: CATGNLENIQYF. This chain uses TRBV7-3 with TRBJ2-4, with D tentatively TRBD2 (5 bases). The CDR3 extends over 12 amino acids. Germline V lookup: CDR1 SGHTA, CDR2 FQGTGA. The V end lost 10 bases, the J end lost 5 bases, and 12 bases lay between the germline ends.

The chain is built from TRBV9 and TRBJ2-1, with D possibly being TRBD2 (7 bases). Deletions cut 0 bases from V and 0 bases from J, with 10 bases between. Per the germline V gene, CDR1 is SGDLS and CDR2 is YYNGEE. The CDR3 length is 16 residues. CDR3 in amino acids: CASSVEGGSSYNEQFF. CDR3 nucleotide sequence: TGTGCCAGCAGCGTAGAGGGGGGGAGCTCCTACAATGAGCAGTTCTTC.

The chain carries TRBV19 and TRBJ2-4, with 7 bases identical to TRBD1. Germline CDR1 LNHDA, CDR2 SQIVND (reference sequence). Trimming cost V 7 bases and J 0 bases; bases outside gene matches: 3. The CDR3 extends over 14 amino acids. In DNA form, the CDR3 reads TGTGCCAGTAACAGGGGCGAAGCCAAAAACATTCAGTACTTC. Its protein product is CASNRGEAKNIQYF.

The chain links TRBV3-1 (or the pseudogene TRBV3-2) to TRBJ1-2; 7 bases line up with TRBD1. Trimming removed 5 bases from V and 7 bases from J; junction bases left unmatched: 7. The CDR3 has 13 amino acids. The germline CDR1 and CDR2 sequences are LGHDT and YNNKEL (reference sequence). The CDR3 spells CASSDRDRGGYTF. CDR3 nucleotides: TGTGCCAGCAGCGACAGGGATCGGGGTGGCTACACCTTC.

The gene calls are TRBV5-1 and TRBJ1-1, with D possibly TRBD1 on 6 matching bases. Trimming took off 4 bases at V and 1 base at J, with 17 bases between the two ends. This CDR3 contains 16 residues. From germline, CDR1 is SGHRS and CDR2 YFSETQ. The DNA of the CDR3 is TGCGCCAGCAGCGATCAAGGGGGAGGGTCGAACACTGAAGCTTTCTTT. Translating gives CASSDQGGGSNTEAFF.

The CDR3, as DNA: TGTGCCAGCAGCTTGGCAGGCAGGGGAACCGGGGAGCTGTTTTTT. Translation: CASSLAGRGTGELFF. This chain links TRBV5-6 with TRBJ2-2; D might be TRBD1 (6 bases). Deletions cut 0 bases from V and 5 bases from J, with 11 bases between. CDR3 length equals 15 residues. The germline V gene encodes CDR1 SGHDT and CDR2 YYEEEE.

The J gene is TRBJ1-5, the V gene TRBV19, with TRBD1 identical over 7 bases. The germline CDR1 and CDR2 sequences are LNHDA and SQIVND (reference sequence). The V segment lost 6 bases and the J segment 9 bases; nucleotides outside the gene matches: 14. This CDR3 comprises 15 residues. The CDR3 is CASSRGQAKSWPQHF. In DNA, the CDR3 is TGTGCCAGTAGCCGAGGACAGGCCAAATCTTGGCCCCAGCATTTT.

The chain carries TRBV5-1 and TRBJ2-7, with a weak D call TRBD2 (5 bases). The CDR3 consists of 14 residues. Trimming shortened V by 0 bases and J by 3 bases, and 10 bases separated the two germline ends. The germline V gene has CDR1 SGHRS and CDR2 YFSETQ. Here the CDR3 DNA reads TGCGCCAGCAGCTTGGAGGACGGGAACTACGAGCAGTACTTC. Translation: CASSLEDGNYEQYF.

The chain joins TRBV15 to TRBJ1-1; D not certain. From germline, CDR1 is LNHNV and CDR2 YYDKDF (reference sequence). Between the trimmed V and J ends, which lost 0 bases and 2 bases, there was a span of 13 bases. CDR3 length equals 16 residues. CDR3 in DNA: TGTGCCACCAGCAGAGATTACAGTTCTCTTAACACTGAAGCTTTCTTT. Translated, it gives CATSRDYSSLNTEAFF.

Concerning this clone itself: One end of the junction does not line up with germline, which may come from a read error. The chain recombines TRBV28 with TRBJ1-4; the D gene is possibly TRBD1 (5 bases). CDR1 and CDR2 from the germline V gene are MDHEN and SYDVKM. The CDR3 covers 14 residues. The CDR3 spells CASSLEQELPHATF. CDR3 in DNA: TGTGCCAGCAGTTTAGAACAGGAGCTGCCCCACGCGACTTTT.

The chain links TRBV5-6 to TRBJ1-3; the D gene is possibly TRBD1 (5 bases). The CDR3 runs to 13 residues. V was shortened by 4 bases and J by 2 bases, with 7 bases between the two germline ends. CDR1 is SGHDT and CDR2 is YYEEEE in the germline V gene. The CDR3 coding sequence is TGTGCCAGCAGCCCGGGGGCTGGAAACACCATATATTTT. This translates into CASSPGAGNTIYF.

This clone was counted a single time. This rearrangement joins TRBV18 to TRBJ2-7, with D unclear. The V gene's germline CDR1 is KGHSH and CDR2 LQKENI. Trimming removed 3 bases from V and 5 bases from J, with 11 bases in between. The CDR3 runs 13 residues. The CDR3 here is CASSPQSVNEQYF. The CDR3 DNA reads TGTGCCAGCTCACCTCAGTCAGTTAACGAGCAGTACTTC.

A word on this clone: This specimen includes other DNA sequences encoding the same CDR3. This rearrangement joins TRBV9 to TRBJ2-3, with 9 positions matching TRBD2. CDR3 size: 18 residues. Germline assignment: CDR1 SGDLS and CDR2 YYNGEE. V lost 0 bases to trimming and J lost 4 bases; unmatched junction nucleotides: 12. The CDR3 here is CASSVAPVAGGRADTQYF. CDR3 DNA sequence: TGTGCCAGCAGCGTAGCTCCGGTGGCGGGGGGGCGTGCAGATACGCAGTATTTT.

The chain combines TRBV27 with TRBJ2-1; D might be TRBD1 (6 bases). The CDR3 is 13 residues long. The germline V gene encodes CDR1 MNHEY and CDR2 SMNVEV (reference sequence). Trimming pared 8 bases from V and 5 bases from J, leaving 13 bases between. Here the CDR3 reads CASQTGTNNEQFF. The CDR3 DNA sequence: TGTGCCAGCCAGACAGGAACCAACAATGAGCAGTTCTTC.

This clone was seen only once. This sequence joins TRBV19 and TRBJ1-5, with D possibly TRBD1 on 6 matching bases. V lost 10 bases and J lost 4, with 23 bases in between. Germline V lookup: CDR1 LNHDA, CDR2 SQIVND (reference sequence). CDR3 length: 16 residues. The CDR3 here is CATQLGTPGGNQPQHF. The CDR3 DNA is TGTGCCACCCAACTCGGGACACCGGGTGGGAATCAGCCCCAGCATTTT.

This chain connects TRBV5-3 to TRBJ1-5, with a possible D match to TRBD1 (6 bases). TRBV5-3 is placed among ORFs of uncertain function. There are 15 residues in the CDR3. Trimming pared 2 bases from V and 4 bases from J, leaving 13 bases between. The CDR3 coding sequence is TGTGCCAGAAGCTTAGAAGGGGGTCGTAATCAGCCCCAGCATTTT. Amino acid sequence: CARSLEGGRNQPQHF.

This rearrangement joins TRBV11-3 to TRBJ1-6; no reliable D call. V lost 1 base, J lost 13 bases, and 8 bases lay in between. This CDR3 is 12 amino acids long. Germline V gene sequence: CDR1 SGHNT, CDR2 YENEEA. The CDR3 loop reads CASSLAGFPLHF. In nucleotides, the CDR3 is TGTGCCAGCAGCTTAGCGGGGTTTCCCCTCCACTTT.

The rearrangement joins TRBV7-3 to TRBJ2-3, with D possibly matching TRBD1 (6 bases). This CDR3 has 16 residues. V dropped 0 bases and J dropped 4 bases, with 14 bases sitting between them. CDR1 and CDR2 from the germline V gene are SGHTA and FQGTGA. The CDR3 nucleotides read TGTGCCAGCAGCTTAACAGCCAGGGGTGGCGCAGATACGCAGTATTTT. It encodes CASSLTARGGADTQYF.

This chain connects TRBV5-1 to TRBJ2-7, with 8 bases identical to TRBD2. With 0 bases clipped from V and 5 bases from J, the junction kept 10 bases outside the gene matches. The germline V gene encodes CDR1 SGHRS and CDR2 YFSETQ. This CDR3 spans 16 amino acids. The CDR3 DNA follows: TGCGCCAGCAGCTTGGCCCGCGGAGCGGGGGTAAACGAGCAGTACTTC. It yields the protein CASSLARGAGVNEQYF. The full variable domain, its missing parts supplied by reference TRBV5-1 and TRBJ2-7, is KAGVTQTPRYLIKTRGQQVTLSCSPISGHRSVSWYQQTPGQGLQFLFEYFSETQRNKGNFPGRFSGRQFSNSRSEMNVSTLELGDSALYLCASSLARGAGVNEQYFGPGTRLTVT.

This clone appeared a single time. The chain is built from TRBV28 and TRBJ2-7, with 11 bases matching TRBD2. V lost 7 bases and J lost 3; bases outside the gene matches: 8. Looked up from germline, CDR1 is MDHEN and CDR2 is SYDVKM. This CDR3 is built from 15 residues. As DNA, the CDR3 is TGTGCCAGCATTGGCTTTAGCGGGGGGGGCTACGAGCAGTACTTC. Translated: CASIGFSGGGYEQYF.